The 29 T cell receptor beta chains reported below all come from one sample, sequenced in a study of blood T cell repertoires in COVID-19. Profiled with immunoSEQ multiplex PCR; TCRdb holds only in-frame clones, not every one. This table has some 250,000 clones, 75% to 90% appearing once. The sequencing input was PBMCs or T cells enriched from blood (not recorded which). Receptors were obtained from a woman aged 40 to 50 with acute COVID-19.

The V call is TRBV2, the J call TRBJ2-1, with 9 bases lining up with TRBD2. With 6 bases clipped from V and 8 bases from J, the junction kept 5 bases outside the gene matches. Germline V gene lookup returns CDR1 SNHLY and CDR2 FYNNEI. The CDR3 length is 13 residues. The CDR3 DNA reads as TGTGCCAGCAGCCAGCGGGAGGTTGATGAGCAGTTCTTC. Encoded protein: CASSQREVDEQFF.

This sequence joins TRBV11-2 and TRBJ1-6, with TRBD1 as a possible D gene (5 bases). Trimming shortened V by 5 bases and J by 8 bases, and 22 bases separated the two germline ends. The CDR3 totals 17 residues. Per germline, CDR1 SGHAT and CDR2 FQNNGV. Here the CDR3 reads CASSPQNKGVIDSPLHF. CDR3 nucleotides: TGTGCCAGCAGCCCCCAAAACAAAGGGGTGATAGATTCACCCCTCCACTTT.

The V call is TRBV19, the J call TRBJ2-7; possible D gene TRBD1, 5 bases. CDR1 LNHDA and CDR2 SQIVND come from the germline V gene (reference sequence). Trimming shortened V by 6 bases and J by 0 bases, and 15 bases separated the two germline ends. The CDR3 covers 15 residues. CDR3 DNA sequence: TGTGCCAGTAGCTGGCGGCAGGGTGTCTCCTACGAGCAGTACTTC. Its translation is CASSWRQGVSYEQYF.

This clone showed up just once. The genes are TRBV6-2 or TRBV6-3 and TRBJ2-4, with 8 bases matching TRBD2. The CDR3 is made up of 16 amino acids. V lost 4 bases and J lost 0; bases outside the gene matches: 5. Per the germline V gene, CDR1 is MNHEY and CDR2 is SVGEGT. The DNA of the CDR3 is TGTGCCAGCAGTTTCGCTAGCGGGTTAGCCAAAAACATTCAGTACTTC. This gives the protein CASSFASGLAKNIQYF.

The chain links TRBV27 to TRBJ2-3; 12 bases align to TRBD2. Losses at the gene ends were 6 bases for V and 1 base for J; bases not matched to a gene: 2. This CDR3 contains 15 residues. Germline values: CDR1 MNHEY, CDR2 SMNVEV (reference sequence). The CDR3 coding sequence is TGTGCCAGCAGACGACTAGCGGGAGGCACAGATACGCAGTATTTT. It specifies CASRRLAGGTDTQYF.

V is TRBV2 and J is TRBJ1-1, with TRBD1 identical over 8 bases. Per the germline V gene, CDR1 is SNHLY and CDR2 is FYNNEI. With 2 bases clipped from V and 1 base from J, the junction kept 15 bases outside the gene matches. The CDR3 length is 19 residues. CDR3 loop: CASSESSLGQGGENTEAFF. The CDR3 bases are TGTGCCAGCAGTGAATCTTCCTTAGGACAGGGAGGAGAGAACACTGAAGCTTTCTTT. The whole variable domain, filled in from reference TRBV2 and TRBJ1-1, reads EPEVTQTPSHQVTQMGQEVILRCVPISNHLYFYWYRQILGQKVEFLVSFYNNEISEKSEIFDDQFSVERPDGSNFTLKIRSTKLEDSAMYFCASSESSLGQGGENTEAFFGQGTRLTVV.

In its sample, this clone was seen once. This rearrangement joins TRBV7-9 to TRBJ1-5, with unresolved D. The CDR3 is 13 amino acids. The V gene lost 0 bases and the J gene lost 6 bases, with 6 bases spanning the gap. CDR1 and CDR2 (germline): SEHNR, FQNEAQ (reference sequence). For the CDR3, the DNA is TGTGCCAGCAGCTTAGCCGACACTCAGCCCCAGCATTTT. Translation: CASSLADTQPQHF.

This chain's CDR3 is CASSILTGKGYTF. The CDR3 nucleotides read TGCGCCAGCAGCATACTGACAGGGAAGGGCTACACCTTC. This sequence joins TRBV5-1 and TRBJ1-2, with TRBD1 matching over 7 bases. The germline V gene has CDR1 SGHRS and CDR2 YFSETQ. This CDR3 has 13 amino acids. J lost 8 bases, V lost 4 bases, and 8 bases had no gene match.

V is TRBV2 and J is TRBJ2-7, with 8 bases that match TRBD2. V was pared by 6 bases and J by 4 bases, with 8 bases of the junction left unmatched. Germline values: CDR1 SNHLY, CDR2 FYNNEI. CDR3 length: 14 residues. CDR3 residues: CASRGTRQNYEQYF. The CDR3 nucleotides are TGTGCCAGCAGAGGGACTAGACAAAATTACGAGCAGTACTTC.

The chain recombines TRBV9 with TRBJ2-1, with 8 positions matching TRBD1. Germline-derived CDR1 and CDR2 are SGDLS and YYNGEE. The CDR3 loop spans 15 amino acids. V was pared by 0 bases and J by 8 bases, with 7 bases of the junction left unmatched. The DNA of the CDR3 is TGTGCCAGCAGCGTAGCTAGTGGACAGGGCTATGAGCAGTTCTTC. Protein: CASSVASGQGYEQFF.

The CDR3 DNA sequence: TGTGCCAGCAGCTTGATCCTAGCGGGAGTCACCGGGGAGCTGTTTTTT. This codes for CASSLILAGVTGELFF. The chain employs TRBV5-4 and TRBJ2-2; TRBD2 aligns across 10 bases. After removal of 1 base from V and 4 bases from J, the junction contained 4 bases not matched to a gene. Germline V CDR1 and CDR2: SGHNT, YYREEE (reference sequence). The CDR3 is 16 amino acids.

The chain has TRBV27 and TRBJ1-5; 7 bases are a match to TRBD1. V was clipped by 6 bases and J by 4 bases; unmatched bases: 0. The CDR3 has 12 residues. Per germline, CDR1 MNHEY and CDR2 SMNVEV (reference sequence). The DNA for the CDR3 is TGTGCCAGCAGGGGACAGAATCAGCCCCAGCATTTT. Translating gives CASRGQNQPQHF.

The chain links TRBV18 to TRBJ2-1, with a tentative D call TRBD2 (7 bases). Germline CDR1 and CDR2: KGHSH and LQKENI. V gave up 1 base and J gave up 8 bases, with 15 bases separating them. The CDR3 loop spans 15 amino acids. CDR3 sequence reads: CASSPRGGGVHEQFF. CDR3 bases: TGTGCCAGCTCACCACGCGGGGGCGGTGTTCATGAGCAGTTCTTC.

The chain uses TRBV29-1 and TRBJ2-3; D gene unclear. This CDR3 contains 11 residues. V was pared by 7 bases and J by 4 bases, with 9 bases between. Germline-derived CDR1 and CDR2 are SQVTM and ANQGSEA. CDR3 loop: CSAWQADTQYF. CDR3 coding DNA: TGCAGCGCGTGGCAGGCAGATACGCAGTATTTT.

The chain carries TRBV11-3 and TRBJ1-1, with 7 nucleotides matching TRBD1. The CDR3 consists of 20 residues. Germline V gene sequence: CDR1 SGHNT, CDR2 YENEEA. V shed 3 bases, J shed 3 bases, and the junction held 22 bases outside the gene matches. The CDR3 loop reads CASSFTLITLTGEGDTEAFF. CDR3 DNA sequence: TGTGCCAGCAGCTTCACCCTTATTACCCTTACAGGGGAAGGGGACACTGAAGCTTTCTTT.

This clone was observed a few times. This chain joins TRBV11-3 and TRBJ2-1; 7 bases align to TRBD1. J was trimmed by 7 bases and V by 5 bases; bases with no gene match: 5. The CDR3 extends over 13 amino acids. Germline V gene sequence: CDR1 SGHNT, CDR2 YENEEA. CDR3 coding DNA: TGTGCCAGCAGCCGGACAGGAGAGAATGAGCAGTTCTTC. This translates into CASSRTGENEQFF.

This clone was observed a few times. V is TRBV11-2 and J is TRBJ1-5; 8 bases fit TRBD1. This CDR3 has 15 amino acids. Germline V lookup: CDR1 SGHAT, CDR2 FQNNGV. Losses at the gene ends were 3 bases for V and 5 bases for J; bases not matched to a gene: 6. This CDR3 reads CASSFNTGGHQPQHF. The CDR3 DNA sequence: TGTGCCAGCAGCTTTAATACAGGGGGACATCAGCCCCAGCATTTT. Full variable domain (rest looked up from reference TRBV11-2 and TRBJ1-5): EAGVAQSPRYKIIEKRQSVAFWCNPISGHATLYWYQQILGQGPKLLIQFQNNGVVDDSQLPKDRFSAERLKGVDSTLKIQPAKLEDSAVYLCASSFNTGGHQPQHFGDGTRLSIL.

The chain carries TRBV29-1 and TRBJ2-2; 11 bases line up with TRBD2. J lost 9 bases, V lost 5 bases, and 11 bases had no gene match. Germline V gene sequence: CDR1 SQVTM, CDR2 ANQGSEA. This CDR3 is 15 amino acids long. CDR3 residues: CSVLGLAGPPWELFF. CDR3 nucleotide sequence: TGCAGCGTTCTTGGACTAGCGGGCCCGCCCTGGGAGCTGTTTTTT.

This chain links TRBV3-1 (or the pseudogene TRBV3-2) with TRBJ2-7; the match to TRBD1 covers 9 bases. V shed 1 base, J shed 1 base, and the junction held 5 bases outside the gene matches. The germline gives CDR1 LGHDT, CDR2 YNNKEL (reference sequence). CDR3 length: 16 residues. CDR3 in amino acids: CASSQVGDRVSYEQYF. CDR3 bases: TGTGCCAGCAGCCAAGTAGGGGACAGGGTATCCTACGAGCAGTACTTC.

J is TRBJ2-7 and V is TRBV29-1; tentative D call: TRBD1 (6 bases). Trimming shortened V by 7 bases and J by 5 bases, and 18 bases separated the two germline ends. This CDR3 is 13 amino acids long. CDR1 is SQVTM, CDR2 ANQGSEA, per germline. DNA of the CDR3: TGCAGCGCCAGACAGGCGCTTGGTAACGAGCAGTACTTC. Translating gives CSARQALGNEQYF.

This clone was seen only once. The rearrangement links TRBV2 to TRBJ2-5; TRBD2 matches 12 bases. This CDR3 contains 16 residues. V dropped 4 bases and J dropped 4; count of bases not matched to a gene: 7. Germline-derived CDR1 and CDR2 are SNHLY and FYNNEI. CDR3 DNA: TGTGCCAGCAGTGCCGGGACTAGCGGGCTGCGAGAGACCCAGTACTTC. This sequence encodes CASSAGTSGLRETQYF.

The chain combines TRBV29-1 with TRBJ2-2; weak D call: TRBD2 (6 bases). The V and J ends lost 5 bases and 6 bases respectively, with 10 bases between them. This CDR3 region has 12 residues. CDR1 and CDR2 (germline): SQVTM, ANQGSEA. The CDR3 spells CSVWGVAGELFF. The DNA of the CDR3 is TGCAGCGTTTGGGGGGTGGCCGGGGAGCTGTTTTTT.

This clone was recorded at least ten times. J is TRBJ1-1 and V is TRBV14; tentative D call: TRBD1 (5 bases). With 4 bases removed from V and 3 bases from J, the gap between germline ends came to 12 bases. CDR3 length: 14 residues. Germline loops: CDR1 SGHDN, CDR2 FVKESK. The CDR3 nucleotides read TGTGCCAGCAGCCTGGTTTCAGGGTACACTGAAGCTTTCTTT. This translates into CASSLVSGYTEAFF. The variable domain in full, with the rest retrieved from reference TRBV14 and TRBJ1-1, is EAGVTQFPSHSVIEKGQTVTLRCDPISGHDNLYWYRRVMGKEIKFLLHFVKESKQDESGMPNNRFLAERTGGTYSTLKVQPAELEDSGVYFCASSLVSGYTEAFFGQGTRLTVV.

The V gene is TRBV2, the J gene TRBJ1-5; a possible D gene is TRBD1 (6 bases). In germline, CDR1 is SNHLY, CDR2 FYNNEI. The CDR3 consists of 14 residues. Trimming shortened V by 0 bases and J by 7 bases, and 10 bases separated the two germline ends. The CDR3 is CASSEAGARQPQHF. The CDR3 DNA reads TGTGCCAGCAGTGAAGCGGGGGCTCGCCAGCCCCAGCATTTT.

CDR3 in amino acids: CASSLGLAVNEQFF. The CDR3 nucleotides read TGTGCCAGCAGCCTCGGACTAGCGGTTAATGAGCAGTTCTTC. The J gene is TRBJ2-1, the V gene TRBV13; 10 nucleotides agree with TRBD2. Germline trimming cut 5 bases from V and 7 bases from J; bases unmatched to any gene: 5. CDR3 length: 14 residues. Per germline, CDR1 PRHDT and CDR2 FYEKMQ (reference sequence).

The DNA of the CDR3 is TGTGCCAGCAGCACTCGGGCAGGGGAAGAAAAACTGTTTTTT. Its translation is CASSTRAGEEKLFF. This chain connects TRBV11-2 to TRBJ1-4; TRBD1 might be the D (6 bases). This CDR3 contains 14 residues. V was cut by 5 bases and J by 8 bases, with 15 bases left in between. Germline CDR1 and CDR2: SGHAT and FQNNGV.

This clone has a single count. The chain recombines TRBV25-1 with TRBJ2-3, with a tentative D call TRBD2 (6 bases). V gave up 2 bases and J gave up 2 bases, with 17 bases separating them. Per the germline V gene, CDR1 is MGHDK and CDR2 is SYGVNS. The CDR3 sequence is 17 residues long. CDR3 nucleotide sequence: TGTGCCAGCAGTGAAAGGAGGGCGGGTTTGAACACAGATACGCAGTATTTT. Protein: CASSERRAGLNTDTQYF. Complete variable domain (other parts from reference TRBV25-1 and TRBJ2-3): EADIYQTPRYLVIGTGKKITLECSQTMGHDKMYWYQQDPGMELHLIHYSYGVNSTEKGDLSSESTVSRIRTEHFPLTLESARPSHTSQYLCASSERRAGLNTDTQYFGPGTRLTVL.

The V gene is TRBV3-1 (or the pseudogene TRBV3-2), the J gene TRBJ2-1; 10 bases align to TRBD2. The length of the CDR3 is 15 residues. Germline V gene lookup returns CDR1 LGHDT and CDR2 YNNKEL (reference sequence). V lost 4 bases, J lost 4 bases, and 4 bases stayed unmatched. The CDR3 coding sequence is TGTGCCAGCAGCCCTAGCGGGAGTTTTTACAATGAGCAGTTCTTC. Translation gives CASSPSGSFYNEQFF.

This chain uses TRBV7-9 with TRBJ1-4, with a weak D call TRBD1 (5 bases). CDR1 and CDR2 from the germline V gene are SEHNR and FQNEAQ (reference sequence). CDR3 size: 14 residues. V was clipped by 5 bases and J by 8 bases, with 15 bases between them. The CDR3 region has the DNA TGTGCCAGCAGCCCTGGGGGAGGGAACGAAAAACTGTTTTTT. Its translation is CASSPGGGNEKLFF.